Following are 14 T cell receptor beta chains from one sample sequenced in a study of T-cell reconstitution after alpha-beta-depleted transplantation in children. The TCRbeta library was prepared with unique molecular identifiers. MiXCR, run by TCRdb on the PCR reads, gives a single entry per CDR3 protein. Of about 90,000 distinct CDR3 sequences listed, approximately 9.2% were seen once; the top ten hold over 6%. The input for sequencing was PBMCs from the stem cell graft donor, taken from the stem cell graft. The receptors stem from a human donor who donated a stem cell graft to a child with congenital amegakaryocytic thrombocytopenia.

This clonotype was picked up many times. The chain's CDR3 is CSAAGGPTETQYF. DNA of the CDR3: TGCAGTGCGGCGGGGGGCCCCACGGAGACCCAGTACTTC. The gene calls are TRBV20-1 and TRBJ2-5; 8 bases are shared with TRBD2. J was trimmed by 5 bases and V by 6 bases; bases with no gene match: 8. The CDR3 loop spans 13 amino acids. Germline-derived CDR1 and CDR2 are DFQATT and SNEGSKA (reference sequence).

The gene calls are TRBV2 and TRBJ2-1, with 8 bases that match TRBD2. With V trimmed by 2 bases and J by 9 bases, 9 bases remained unmatched. CDR3 length: 15 amino acids. CDR1 and CDR2 from the germline V gene are SNHLY and FYNNEI. The CDR3 sequence: CASSESLGLAGEQFF. CDR3 DNA: TGTGCCAGCAGTGAAAGCTTAGGGCTAGCGGGTGAGCAGTTCTTC.

This chain connects TRBV12-3 or TRBV12-4 to TRBJ2-1; D is unresolved. Trimming pared 4 bases from V and 1 base from J, leaving 23 bases between. The CDR3 covers 19 residues. The CDR3 DNA reads TGTGCCAGCAGTTCCTTCGCCGACCTGTGGGATCTTTCCTACAATGAGCAGTTCTTC. Translation gives CASSSFADLWDLSYNEQFF.

This clonotype has a count of ten or more. J is TRBJ1-1 and V is TRBV5-1, with D maybe TRBD1 (6 bases). The V gene's germline CDR1 is SGHRS and CDR2 YFSETQ. Trimming stripped 4 bases from V and 1 base from J, with 11 bases between. The CDR3 extends over 14 amino acids. The DNA for the CDR3 is TGCGCCAGCAGCGCCCCGGGACAGAACACTGAAGCTTTCTTT. Translation gives CASSAPGQNTEAFF.

This clonotype was counted many times. This chain links TRBV7-2 with TRBJ2-7, with D perhaps matching TRBD1 (5 bases). Trimming removed 2 bases at V and 0 bases at J, with 11 bases between. The CDR3 sequence is 15 residues long. CDR1 SGHTA and CDR2 FQGNSA come from the germline V gene. The CDR3 sequence: CASSLLTEGSYEQYF. DNA of the CDR3: TGTGCCAGCAGCTTATTGACAGAAGGCTCCTACGAGCAGTACTTC.

This clonotype was detected many times. The chain couples TRBV7-9 to TRBJ1-1; D gene ambiguous. This CDR3 region has 15 residues. V was clipped by 2 bases and J by 0 bases, with 10 bases between them. From germline, CDR1 is SEHNR and CDR2 FQNEAQ (reference sequence). The CDR3 coding sequence is TGTGCCAGCAGCTTACAAGCCAGACTGAACACTGAAGCTTTCTTT. It encodes CASSLQARLNTEAFF.

This clonotype has a count of ten or more. This CDR3 is CASRATGTSGPYNEQFF. CDR3 bases: TGCGCCAGCAGGGCTACCGGGACTAGCGGACCATACAATGAGCAGTTCTTC. The chain recombines TRBV5-1 with TRBJ2-1; 11 bases agree with TRBD2. Germline CDR1 and CDR2: SGHRS and YFSETQ. V dropped 5 bases and J dropped 4; count of bases not matched to a gene: 11. There are 17 residues in the CDR3.

As to this clonotype: A much larger clone differs from this one at a single base, so this may be a read error. This sequence joins TRBV7-2 and TRBJ2-4; D call uncertain. The CDR3 has 15 amino acids. CDR1 is SGHTA, CDR2 FQGNSA, per germline. CDR3 in DNA: TGTGCCAGCAGCTTAGCGGGTTGGGCCAAAAACATGCAGTACTTC. Protein product: CASSLAGWAKNMQYF.

In its sample, this clonotype was seen many times. V usage is TRBV20-1 and J usage is TRBJ2-3, with a weak D call TRBD1 (5 bases). Germline-derived CDR1 and CDR2 are DFQATT and SNEGSKA (reference sequence). V was pared by 7 bases and J by 2 bases, with 10 bases between. The CDR3 spans 12 residues. CDR3 bases: TGCAGTGTAGACAGAAACACAGATACGCAGTATTTT. It is translated as CSVDRNTDTQYF.

This clonotype was seen at least ten times. This chain joins TRBV5-1 and TRBJ2-7, with D possibly being TRBD1 or TRBD2 (5 bases each). The CDR3 sequence is 12 residues long. Per the germline V gene, CDR1 is SGHRS and CDR2 is YFSETQ. The V and J ends lost 4 bases and 7 bases respectively, with 12 bases between them. The CDR3 spells CASSPGTAEQYF. The CDR3 DNA reads as TGCGCCAGCAGCCCCGGGACGGCTGAGCAGTACTTC.

There are many counts of this clonotype. V and J are TRBV7-3 and TRBJ1-6, with 7 bases lining up with TRBD1. CDR3 length: 15 residues. The V and J ends lost 2 bases and 5 bases, in that order; junction bases with no gene match: 3. The germline V gene has CDR1 SGHTA and CDR2 FQGTGA. CDR3 coding DNA: TGTGCCAGCAGCTTATTCGGGACAGATAATTCACCCCTCCACTTT. This sequence encodes CASSLFGTDNSPLHF.

The chain couples TRBV18 to TRBJ2-7; the D gene could be TRBD1 or TRBD2 (5 bases each). Trimming removed 5 bases from V and 3 bases from J, with 17 bases in between. Germline values: CDR1 KGHSH, CDR2 LQKENI. The CDR3 consists of 15 residues. For the CDR3, the DNA is TGTGCCAGCTCAGAGGGACCGGGACGGTTCTACGAGCAGTACTTC. Protein: CASSEGPGRFYEQYF.

This clonotype was recorded many times. The V call is TRBV5-1, the J call TRBJ1-1, with D perhaps matching TRBD1 (5 bases). The V gene lost 5 bases and the J gene lost 3 bases, with 14 bases spanning the gap. CDR1 and CDR2 from the germline V gene are SGHRS and YFSETQ. There are 14 residues in the CDR3. This CDR3 reads CASSSQGSDTEAFF. The CDR3 coding sequence is TGCGCCAGCAGTTCGCAGGGTTCGGACACTGAAGCTTTCTTT.

In the case of this clonotype: Because the CDR3 is missing its conserved closing phenylalanine or tryptophan, this is likely a read error. This sequence joins TRBV20-1 and TRBJ2-5; the D gene is possibly TRBD2 (5 bases). This CDR3 spans 14 amino acids. The V gene's germline CDR1 is DFQATT and CDR2 SNEGSKA (reference sequence). V was clipped by 7 bases and J by 7 bases, with 22 bases between them. The CDR3 spells CSVSPRTFVGTQYL. CDR3 nucleotides: TGCAGTGTCAGCCCACGGACTTTTGTAGGGACCCAGTACTTG.